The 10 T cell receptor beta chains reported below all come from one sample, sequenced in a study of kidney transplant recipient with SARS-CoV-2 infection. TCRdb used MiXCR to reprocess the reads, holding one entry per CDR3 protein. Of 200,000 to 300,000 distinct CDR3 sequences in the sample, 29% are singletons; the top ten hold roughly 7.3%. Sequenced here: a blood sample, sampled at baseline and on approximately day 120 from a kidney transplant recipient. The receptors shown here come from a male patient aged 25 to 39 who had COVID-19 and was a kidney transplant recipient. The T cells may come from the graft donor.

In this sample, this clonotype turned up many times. The CDR3 bases are TGTGCCAGCAGCTTCCAGATAACAGATACGCAGTATTTT. It yields the protein CASSFQITDTQYF. The V and J genes are TRBV11-2 and TRBJ2-3; no clear D. The germline V gene encodes CDR1 SGHAT and CDR2 FQNNGV. V lost 3 bases and J lost 3, with 7 bases in between. This CDR3 region has 13 residues. The full variable domain, completed using reference TRBV11-2 and TRBJ2-3, is EAGVAQSPRYKIIEKRQSVAFWCNPISGHATLYWYQQILGQGPKLLIQFQNNGVVDDSQLPKDRFSAERLKGVDSTLKIQPAKLEDSAVYLCASSFQITDTQYFGPGTRLTVL.

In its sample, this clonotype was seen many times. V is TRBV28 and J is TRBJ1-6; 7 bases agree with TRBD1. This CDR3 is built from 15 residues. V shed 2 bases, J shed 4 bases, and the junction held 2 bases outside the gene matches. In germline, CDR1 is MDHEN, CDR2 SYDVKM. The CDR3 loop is CASSLNRGYNSPLHF. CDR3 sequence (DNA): TGTGCCAGCAGTTTAAACAGGGGTTATAATTCACCCCTCCACTTT.

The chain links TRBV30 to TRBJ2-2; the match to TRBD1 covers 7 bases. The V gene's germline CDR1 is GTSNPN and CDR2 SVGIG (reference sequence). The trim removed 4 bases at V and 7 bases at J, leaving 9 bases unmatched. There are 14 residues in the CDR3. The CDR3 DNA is TGTGCCTGGACAGGGGGTACGAAAGGCGGGGAGCTGTTTTTT. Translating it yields CAWTGGTKGGELFF.

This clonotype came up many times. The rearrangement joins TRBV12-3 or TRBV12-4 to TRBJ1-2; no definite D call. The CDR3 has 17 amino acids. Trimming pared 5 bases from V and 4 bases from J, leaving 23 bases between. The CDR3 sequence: CASSNVLSFRKTYGYTF. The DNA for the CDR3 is TGTGCCAGCAGTAATGTCCTCAGCTTCCGAAAGACCTATGGCTACACCTTC.

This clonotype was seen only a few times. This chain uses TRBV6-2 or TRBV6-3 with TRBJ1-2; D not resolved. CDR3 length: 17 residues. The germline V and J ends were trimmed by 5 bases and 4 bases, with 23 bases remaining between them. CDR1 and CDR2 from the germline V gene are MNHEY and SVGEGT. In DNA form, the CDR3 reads TGTGCCAGCAGTGCCGTTAGCTGCATCGGAAAGACCTATGGCTACACCTTC. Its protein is CASSAVSCIGKTYGYTF.

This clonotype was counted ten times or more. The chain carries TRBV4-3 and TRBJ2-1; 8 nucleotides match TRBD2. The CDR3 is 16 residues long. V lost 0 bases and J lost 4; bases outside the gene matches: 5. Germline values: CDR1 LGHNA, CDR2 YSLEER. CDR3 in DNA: TGCGCCAGCAGCCAAGAATTGGCTAGCGGGTACAATGAGCAGTTCTTC. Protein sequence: CASSQELASGYNEQFF.

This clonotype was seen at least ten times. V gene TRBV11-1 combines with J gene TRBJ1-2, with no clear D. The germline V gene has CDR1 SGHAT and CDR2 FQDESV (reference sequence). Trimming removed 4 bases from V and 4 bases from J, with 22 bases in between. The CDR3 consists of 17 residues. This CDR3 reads CASSYSHKAGKTYGYTF. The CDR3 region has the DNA TGTGCCAGCAGCTACTCGCATAAGGCTGGAAAGACCTATGGCTACACCTTC.

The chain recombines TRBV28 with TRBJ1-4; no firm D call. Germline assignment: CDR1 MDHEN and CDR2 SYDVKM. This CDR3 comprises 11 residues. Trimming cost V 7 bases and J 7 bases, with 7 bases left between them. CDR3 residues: CASIAGEKLFF. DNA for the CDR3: TGTGCCAGCATTGCCGGTGAAAAACTGTTTTTT.

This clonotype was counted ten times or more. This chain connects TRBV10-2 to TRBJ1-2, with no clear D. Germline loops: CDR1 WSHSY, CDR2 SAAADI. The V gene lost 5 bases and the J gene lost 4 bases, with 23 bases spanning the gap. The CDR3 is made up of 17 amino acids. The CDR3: CASSREDTSRKTYGYTF. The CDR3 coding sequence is TGCGCCAGCAGTCGGGAAGACACTTCTAGAAAGACCTATGGCTACACCTTC.

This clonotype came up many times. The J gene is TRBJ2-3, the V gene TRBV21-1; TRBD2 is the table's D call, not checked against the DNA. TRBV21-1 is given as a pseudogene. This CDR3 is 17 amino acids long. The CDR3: CASRARLATVMQDTQYF. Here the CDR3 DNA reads TGTGCCAGCAGGGCCCGCCTAGCTACAGTCATGCAAGATACGCAGTATTTT.